One and the same sample provided the 18 T cell receptor beta chains below, sequenced in a study of identical twins. Using its own MiXCR run on the 5' RACE reads, TCRdb lists one record per CDR3 protein. Of some 590,000 distinct CDR3 sequences detected, around 9.6% appear once; the ten largest clones hold approximately 3%. These same data were also listed under a study on yellow fever vaccine responses in identical twins.

Sequencing was done on a sample of PBMCs. The receptor source for this set is a woman under 30 in good health.

This clonotype has ten or more counts. This chain links TRBV4-2 with TRBJ2-4; the match to TRBD2 covers 15 bases. Germline trimming cut 4 bases from V and 9 bases from J; bases unmatched to any gene: 1. Looked up from germline, CDR1 is LGHNA and CDR2 is YNFKEQ. This CDR3 has 14 residues. In DNA, the CDR3 is TGTGCCAGCAGCCCGGGACTAGCGGGAGGCATTCAGTACTTC. Translating it yields CASSPGLAGGIQYF.

The chain is built from TRBV7-2 and TRBJ2-7, with TRBD2 matching 11 bases. This CDR3 has 14 amino acids. CDR1 and CDR2 from the germline V gene are SGHTA and FQGNSA. Losses at the gene ends were 4 bases for V and 6 bases for J; bases not matched to a gene: 5. CDR3 sequence: CASSSKGLAVEQYF. The DNA for the CDR3 is TGTGCCAGCAGCTCAAAGGGACTAGCGGTCGAGCAGTACTTC.

This clonotype was recorded many times. The gene calls are TRBV5-1 and TRBJ2-2, with D hard to call. This CDR3 is 15 amino acids long. CDR1 is SGHRS and CDR2 is YFSETQ in the germline V gene. Trimming removed 0 bases from V and 6 bases from J, with 12 bases in between. CDR3 protein: CASSLAFSESGELFF. Written as DNA, the CDR3 is TGCGCCAGCAGCTTGGCCTTCTCGGAGTCCGGGGAGCTGTTTTTT.

The V and J genes are TRBV6-5 and TRBJ2-3; 9 nucleotides agree with TRBD1. The CDR3 has 17 amino acids. Germline CDR1 reads MNHEY; CDR2 reads SVGAGI. Trimming took 0 bases from V and 3 from J; bases not matched to a gene: 7. As DNA, the CDR3 is TGTGCCAGCAGTTACTCGACAGGGGGAGGGCCGACAGATACGCAGTATTTT. Translating gives CASSYSTGGGPTDTQYF.

CDR3 coding DNA: TGTGCCAGCACAGGATTCTCCTACGAGCAGTACTTC. Amino acids: CASTGFSYEQYF. The chain links TRBV6-5 to TRBJ2-7; D is uncertain. The CDR3 has 12 residues. Germline V lookup: CDR1 MNHEY, CDR2 SVGAGI. V shed 7 bases and J shed 0 bases, with 7 bases lying between them.

This clonotype was seen at least ten times. This chain links TRBV12-3 or TRBV12-4 with TRBJ2-5; no clear D gene. This CDR3 contains 11 residues. V was shortened by 6 bases and J by 5 bases, with 7 bases between the two germline ends. Here the CDR3 DNA reads TGTGCCAGCAGCCGTGGGGAGACCCAGTACTTC. Its translation: CASSRGETQYF.

This clonotype was seen once. This sequence may be a read error, since a much larger clone differs from it by one base. The rearrangement links TRBV11-2 to TRBJ2-1; 11 bases map to TRBD2. Trimming at V came to 8 bases and at J to 8 bases, leaving 14 bases not matched to a gene. The germline V gene encodes CDR1 SGHAT and CDR2 FQNNGV. This CDR3 region has 16 residues. CDR3 sequence reads: CASCQGVSGRVYEQFF. CDR3 nucleotides: TGTGCCAGCTGCCAAGGCGTTAGCGGGAGGGTCTATGAGCAGTTCTTC.

The chain is built from TRBV10-3 and TRBJ2-2; TRBD1 is a possible D gene (6 bases). The CDR3 extends over 16 amino acids. The germline CDR1 and CDR2 sequences are ENHRY and SYGVKD. V lost 3 bases and J 4 bases, leaving 15 bases between the germline ends. CDR3 loop: CAISERDKKGTGELFF. CDR3 nucleotides: TGTGCCATCAGTGAACGGGACAAAAAGGGCACCGGGGAGCTGTTTTTT.

This clonotype has only a few counts. V usage is TRBV7-9 and J usage is TRBJ1-1; D call uncertain. This CDR3 has 15 residues. V was pared by 5 bases and J by 2 bases, with 15 bases between. The germline CDR1 and CDR2 sequences are SEHNR and FQNEAQ (reference sequence). The CDR3 loop is CASSAFRASNTEAFF. CDR3 in DNA: TGTGCCAGCAGCGCCTTTAGGGCCAGTAACACTGAAGCTTTCTTT.

The genes are TRBV20-1 and TRBJ2-4; D is possibly TRBD2 (5 bases). Trimming took off 1 base at V and 0 bases at J, with 7 bases between the two ends. From germline, CDR1 is DFQATT and CDR2 SNEGSKA (reference sequence). This CDR3 has 14 residues. The CDR3: CSARVGLAKNIQYF. The DNA for the CDR3 is TGCAGTGCTAGAGTAGGACTAGCCAAAAACATTCAGTACTTC.

The V call is TRBV20-1, the J call TRBJ2-7, with TRBD2 matching 12 bases. The CDR3 is 15 amino acids. The germline V gene encodes CDR1 DFQATT and CDR2 SNEGSKA (reference sequence). The V and J ends lost 0 bases and 5 bases, in that order; junction bases with no gene match: 5. The DNA for the CDR3 is TGCAGTGCTAGAGATCCGACTAGCGGGAGCCACGAGCAGTACTTC. Its translation is CSARDPTSGSHEQYF.

About this clonotype: A read error is possible here, since a much larger clone lies one base away. The chain links TRBV20-1 to TRBJ2-2; tentative D call: TRBD2 (5 bases). The CDR3 consists of 13 residues. Germline lookup yields CDR1 DFQATT and CDR2 SNEGSKA (reference sequence). The CDR3: CSALVANTGELIF. The CDR3 nucleotides are TGCAGTGCTCTTGTGGCGAACACCGGGGAGCTGATTTTT.

This clonotype was seen repeatedly, ten times or more. The chain uses TRBV20-1 and TRBJ2-7; D possibly corresponds to TRBD1 (6 bases). Trimming removed 0 bases from V and 2 bases from J, with 17 bases in between. The CDR3 has 16 amino acids. The germline V gene encodes CDR1 DFQATT and CDR2 SNEGSKA (reference sequence). The CDR3 DNA sequence: TGCAGTGCTAGAGATATTGGGGGCCGGGCACCCTACGAGCAGTACTTC. This encodes CSARDIGGRAPYEQYF.

This clonotype was detected many times. The chain has TRBV24-1 and TRBJ2-1, with 10 bases identical to TRBD1. Germline lookup yields CDR1 KGHDR and CDR2 SFDVKD. Losses at the gene ends were 7 bases for V and 0 bases for J; bases not matched to a gene: 5. The CDR3 is 16 amino acids. CDR3 residues: CATSGTGASSYNEQFF. DNA of the CDR3: TGTGCCACCAGCGGGACAGGGGCCAGCTCCTACAATGAGCAGTTCTTC.

This rearrangement joins TRBV4-1 to TRBJ2-3, with 13 bases lining up with TRBD2. CDR3 size: 21 residues. Germline CDR1 and CDR2: MGHRA and YSYEKL. V was clipped by 3 bases and J by 0 bases; unmatched bases: 15. CDR3 nucleotide sequence: TGCGCCAGCAGCCAGCTCAAAAGAAATCCGGGACTAGCGGGAAGCACAGATACGCAGTATTTT. Translated, it gives CASSQLKRNPGLAGSTDTQYF.

The genes are TRBV7-9 and TRBJ2-1; TRBD2 matches at 13 bases. V was clipped by 9 bases and J by 10 bases; unmatched bases: 15. Germline CDR1 reads SEHNR; CDR2 reads FQNEAQ (reference sequence). CDR3 length equals 16 residues. In nucleotides, the CDR3 is TGTGCCAGACCATCACCGGGACTAGCGGGAAAGGGGGAGCAGTTCTTC. This sequence encodes CARPSPGLAGKGEQFF.

This clonotype was seen many times. The chain couples TRBV12-3 or TRBV12-4 to TRBJ2-2, with D possibly matching TRBD1 (5 bases). This CDR3 is 15 amino acids long. V lost 2 bases to trimming and J lost 4 bases, with 11 bases between them. The DNA of the CDR3 is TGTGCCAGCAGTTTATCTGGGGCAGTCACCGGGGAGCTGTTTTTT. It encodes CASSLSGAVTGELFF.

This clonotype was seen ten or more times. The chain combines TRBV25-1 with TRBJ2-6, with D possibly matching TRBD2 (7 bases). The ends were cut back, 6 bases at V and 2 bases at J, with 14 bases in the middle. CDR1 is MGHDK, CDR2 SYGVNS, per germline. The CDR3 loop spans 16 amino acids. Written as DNA, the CDR3 is TGTGCCAGCAGCCAAGGAGGGGGGGCTGGGGCCAACGTCCTGACTTTC. Amino acids: CASSQGGGAGANVLTF.